Below are 26 T cell receptor beta chains sequenced from a single sample in a study of vaccination and CD4 T cells after COVID-19. Cultured CD4+ T cell DNA was sequenced using the Oncomine TCR Beta short-read assay. MiXCR was run by TCRdb on the PCR reads, yielding one entry per CDR3 protein. Found here are around 25,000 distinct CDR3 sequences, 60% of them singletons; the top ten hold about 14%. Antigen specificity for these receptors is unknown. Treatment specified: roughly nine-day PBMC culture with coronavirus spike peptide pools or control peptides (ViraFEST assay). The sample was CD4+ T cells from blood, cultured in vitro, taken after SARS-CoV-2 vaccination. These receptors were collected from a human donor who received a COVID-19 vaccine.

This clonotype was counted only a few times. This chain links TRBV19 with TRBJ1-5; 10 bases align to TRBD1. This CDR3 region has 15 residues. From germline, CDR1 is LNHDA and CDR2 SQIVND (reference sequence). After removal of 4 bases from V and 6 bases from J, the junction contained 6 bases not matched to a gene. CDR3 region: CASSTPGQGTQPQHF. CDR3 nucleotide sequence: TGTGCCAGTAGTACACCGGGACAGGGGACTCAGCCCCAGCATTTT.

Turning to this clonotype: One end of the junction fails to match germline, which may point to a read error. CDR3 region: CASSETARNPGELFF. In DNA form, the CDR3 reads TGTGCCAGCAGTGAGACCGCCCGGAACCCCGGGGAGCTGTTTTTT. The V call is TRBV6-4, the J call TRBJ2-2; no clear D gene. The CDR3 length is 15 residues. The germline V gene encodes CDR1 MRHNA and CDR2 SNTAGT.

This chain connects TRBV20-1 to TRBJ2-3; 10 positions agree with TRBD2. The trim removed 3 bases at V and 0 bases at J, leaving 9 bases unmatched. The CDR3 runs to 17 residues. Germline-derived CDR1 and CDR2 are DFQATT and SNEGSKA (reference sequence). CDR3 DNA sequence: TGCAGTGCTAGCCCGCTAGCGGGGGAGATTAGCACAGATACGCAGTATTTT. As protein: CSASPLAGEISTDTQYF.

This chain connects TRBV21-1 to TRBJ2-7; the table assigns TRBD1, which was not confirmed against the DNA. TRBV21-1 is a listed pseudogene. The CDR3 spans 16 residues. The CDR3 DNA reads as TGTGCCAGCAGCAAAGGGGAGCCGGGACAGCACTACGAGCAGTACTTC. It translates to CASSKGEPGQHYEQYF.

The chain combines TRBV6-5 with TRBJ1-2, with 11 nucleotides matching TRBD1. The CDR3 is made up of 17 amino acids. Trimming removed 4 bases from V and 0 bases from J; junction bases left unmatched: 7. In germline, CDR1 is MNHEY, CDR2 SVGAGI. The CDR3 loop reads CASSFRDRGAANYGYTF. In nucleotides, the CDR3 is TGTGCCAGCAGTTTCCGGGACAGGGGGGCCGCTAACTATGGCTACACCTTC.

This clonotype was recorded a few times. The chain combines TRBV11-1 with TRBJ2-5, with TRBD1 matching over 9 bases. Germline V gene sequence: CDR1 SGHAT, CDR2 FQDESV (reference sequence). The V gene end was trimmed by 3 bases and the J gene end by 3 bases; junction bases not matched to a gene: 5. This CDR3 has 15 amino acids. The CDR3 here is CASSFGDRVEETQYF. The CDR3, as DNA: TGTGCCAGCAGCTTTGGGGACAGGGTAGAAGAGACCCAGTACTTC.

The chain has TRBV21-1 and TRBJ2-7; the tabulated D call, TRBD2, remains unverified against the DNA. TRBV21-1 is marked as a pseudogene. This CDR3 comprises 16 residues. The CDR3 spells CASSKGFSGGANEQYF. As DNA, the CDR3 is TGTGCCAGCAGCAAAGGATTCAGCGGGGGGGCTAACGAGCAGTACTTC.

The chain combines TRBV5-6 with TRBJ1-6; TRBD1 matches at 7 bases. This CDR3 has 14 amino acids. Trimming took 3 bases from V and 7 from J; bases not matched to a gene: 4. The germline V gene has CDR1 SGHDT and CDR2 YYEEEE. The CDR3 sequence is CASSSGQSNSPLHF. The CDR3 DNA follows: TGTGCCAGCAGCTCGGGACAGTCAAATTCACCCCTCCACTTT.

The V call is TRBV2, the J call TRBJ1-2, with D possibly matching TRBD1 (6 bases). The CDR3 is 13 residues long. V was pared by 6 bases and J by 5 bases, with 13 bases between. Germline lookup yields CDR1 SNHLY and CDR2 FYNNEI. The CDR3 region has the DNA TGTGCCAGCAGCCCCGACAGGCAATATGGCTACACCTTC. Translation: CASSPDRQYGYTF. Full variable domain (rest looked up from reference TRBV2 and TRBJ1-2): EPEVTQTPSHQVTQMGQEVILRCVPISNHLYFYWYRQILGQKVEFLVSFYNNEISEKSEIFDDQFSVERPDGSNFTLKIRSTKLEDSAMYFCASSPDRQYGYTFGSGTRLTVV.

The V gene is TRBV5-4, the J gene TRBJ2-2; a weak D match, TRBD1 (7 bases). Germline V gene lookup returns CDR1 SGHNT and CDR2 YYREEE (reference sequence). The CDR3 totals 17 residues. Trimming pared 3 bases from V and 7 bases from J, leaving 22 bases between. CDR3 loop: CASSWALAGGPVGELFF. CDR3 nucleotide sequence: TGTGCCAGCAGCTGGGCGCTAGCAGGGGGGCCGGTCGGGGAGCTGTTTTTT.

The V call is TRBV10-1, the J call TRBJ2-2; D ambiguous. Germline CDR1 and CDR2: WNHNN and SYGVQD (reference sequence). Deletions cut 7 bases from V and 1 base from J, with 4 bases between. This CDR3 spans 12 amino acids. The CDR3 coding sequence is TGCGCCAGCAACGGGAACACCGGGGAGCTGTTTTTT. Translating gives CASNGNTGELFF.

This chain joins TRBV2 and TRBJ2-5, with D possibly being TRBD2 (5 bases). The CDR3 contains 14 residues. V was trimmed by 7 bases and J by 1 base, leaving 13 bases between them. CDR1 SNHLY and CDR2 FYNNEI come from the germline V gene. The CDR3 loop is CASMTLRVQETQYF. The CDR3 region has the DNA TGTGCCAGCATGACCTTGAGGGTCCAAGAGACCCAGTACTTC.

The chain carries TRBV7-2 and TRBJ1-5; D may be TRBD1 (6 bases). This CDR3 is built from 15 residues. Germline V CDR1 and CDR2: SGHTA, FQGNSA. V lost 3 bases, J lost 3 bases, and 12 bases lay in between. The CDR3 nucleotides read TGTGCCAGCAGCTTGGAACCAGGGGCCAATCAGCCCCAGCATTTT. The encoded protein is CASSLEPGANQPQHF. Filled out from reference TRBV7-2 and TRBJ1-5, the complete variable domain reads GAGVSQSPSNKVTEKGKDVELRCDPISGHTALYWYRQSLGQGLEFLIYFQGNSAPDKSGLPSDRFSAERTGGSVSTLTIQRTQQEDSAVYLCASSLEPGANQPQHFGDGTRLSIL.

The chain has TRBV6-1 and TRBJ2-5, with TRBD1 matching over 8 bases. CDR3 size: 15 residues. The J segment lost 1 base and the V segment lost 2 bases, leaving 3 bases of the junction unmatched. Germline CDR1 and CDR2: MNHNS and SASEGT. In DNA, the CDR3 is TGTGCCAGCAGTGAAACTGGGACAGGCCAAGAGACCCAGTACTTC. Residues: CASSETGTGQETQYF.

The CDR3 loop reads CASSDPRLLNDYGYTF. In nucleotides, the CDR3 is TGTGCCAGCAGTGATCCCAGACTCCTAAATGACTATGGCTACACCTTC. V and J are TRBV6-1 and TRBJ1-2; no clear D gene. This CDR3 has 16 residues. Germline CDR1 and CDR2: MNHNS and SASEGT. Trimming took off 3 bases at V and 3 bases at J, with 17 bases between the two ends.

CDR3 DNA: TGTGCCAGCAGTGTGGCGCCGCTAGCCCACAATGAGCAGTTCTTC. The encoded protein is CASSVAPLAHNEQFF. The rearrangement joins TRBV6-1 to TRBJ2-1, with D perhaps TRBD2 (5 bases). The CDR3 is 15 amino acids. Between the trimmed V and J ends, which lost 4 bases and 5 bases, there was a span of 15 bases. From germline, CDR1 is MNHNS and CDR2 SASEGT.

In regard to this clonotype: This CDR3 fails to terminate in the conserved phenylalanine or tryptophan, so it likely reflects a read error. The chain carries TRBV7-8 and TRBJ1-2; 9 bases match TRBD1. The J segment lost 4 bases and the V segment lost 4 bases, leaving 13 bases of the junction unmatched. This CDR3 is built from 17 residues. Germline loops: CDR1 SGHVS, CDR2 FQNEAQ. CDR3 loop: CASSSRDRAITIYGYTI. The CDR3 coding sequence is TGTGCCAGCAGCTCCCGGGACAGGGCCATTACGATCTATGGCTACACCATC.

CDR3 bases: TGTGCCAGCAGTGAACTCTTCCCCTACGAGCAGTACTTC. Its translation: CASSELFPYEQYF. The V call is TRBV25-1, the J call TRBJ2-7; D is uncertain. CDR1 is MGHDK, CDR2 SYGVNS, per germline. V lost 2 bases to trimming and J lost 2 bases, with 7 bases between them. The length of the CDR3 is 13 residues.

This clonotype was picked up one time. An end of the junction does not agree with germline; a read error may underlie this. The chain couples TRBV2 to TRBJ1-5, with a weak D call TRBD1 (6 bases). Germline loops: CDR1 SNHLY, CDR2 FYNNEI. This CDR3 is built from 13 residues. CDR3 nucleotide sequence: TGTGCCAGCAGTGAAGGGGGGCGGGAGCCCCATCATTTT. This translates into CASSEGGREPHHF.

This chain joins TRBV6-1 and TRBJ1-2, with unresolved D. CDR3 length: 13 residues. Trimming left V 3 bases short and J 4 bases short, with 9 bases between. Germline lookup yields CDR1 MNHNS and CDR2 SASEGT. Here the CDR3 DNA reads TGTGCCAGCAGTGATTATGGAGCCTATGGCTACACCTTC. This encodes CASSDYGAYGYTF.

V gene TRBV20-1 combines with J gene TRBJ1-2; D uncertain. Germline CDR1 reads DFQATT; CDR2 reads SNEGSKA (reference sequence). Deletions cut 0 bases from V and 0 bases from J, with 23 bases between. The CDR3 covers 19 residues. This CDR3 reads CSARDQQRGSEFTNYGYTF. CDR3 DNA: TGCAGTGCTAGAGATCAACAGCGGGGTTCGGAGTTTACTAACTATGGCTACACCTTC.

This clonotype was recorded only once. The J gene is TRBJ1-1, the V gene TRBV7-8, with no clear D. Germline V lookup: CDR1 SGHVS, CDR2 FQNEAQ. V was cut by 1 base and J by 1 base, with 10 bases left in between. This CDR3 spans 15 amino acids. In nucleotides, the CDR3 is TGTGCCAGCAGCTTAGAGCCCCCACCGAACACTGAAGCTTTCTTT. Translating gives CASSLEPPPNTEAFF.

The chain combines TRBV7-8 with TRBJ2-5, with 13 nucleotides matching TRBD2. This CDR3 spans 15 amino acids. V shed 1 base, J shed 5 bases, and the junction held 1 base outside the gene matches. The germline gives CDR1 SGHVS, CDR2 FQNEAQ. In nucleotides, the CDR3 is TGTGCCAGCAGCTTAGAACTAGCGGGGGGGGAGACCCAGTACTTC. Its protein product is CASSLELAGGETQYF. Complete variable domain (other parts from reference TRBV7-8 and TRBJ2-5): GAGVSQSPRYKVAKRGQDVALRCDPISGHVSLFWYQQALGQGPEFLTYFQNEAQLDKSGLPSDRFFAERPEGSVSTLKIQRTQQEDSAVYLCASSLELAGGETQYFGPGTRLLVL.

V usage is TRBV7-3 and J usage is TRBJ1-6; D call uncertain. Trimming removed 5 bases at V and 8 bases at J, with 10 bases between. The CDR3 runs to 13 residues. Germline lookup yields CDR1 SGHTA and CDR2 FQGTGA. CDR3 residues: CASSLGGDSPLHF. Written as DNA, the CDR3 is TGTGCCAGCAGCCTTGGCGGAGATTCACCCCTCCACTTT.

V is TRBV5-1 and J is TRBJ1-6; D gene unclear. This CDR3 has 13 amino acids. V was pared by 0 bases and J by 7 bases, with 5 bases between. Germline assignment: CDR1 SGHRS and CDR2 YFSETQ. The CDR3 is CASSLDRNSPLHF. DNA of the CDR3: TGCGCCAGCAGCTTGGACCGAAATTCACCCCTCCACTTT. Using reference TRBV5-1 and TRBJ1-6 for the parts outside the CDR3, the full variable domain is KAGVTQTPRYLIKTRGQQVTLSCSPISGHRSVSWYQQTPGQGLQFLFEYFSETQRNKGNFPGRFSGRQFSNSRSEMNVSTLELGDSALYLCASSLDRNSPLHFGNGTRLTVT.

The CDR3 nucleotides are TGCAGTGCTAACGGACTAGCGGGGGGCGGAGATACGCAGTATTTT. It yields the protein CSANGLAGGGDTQYF. J is TRBJ2-3 and V is TRBV20-1; 14 nucleotides align to TRBD2. CDR3 length: 15 residues. After removal of 4 bases from V and 5 bases from J, the junction contained 5 bases not matched to a gene. Looked up from germline, CDR1 is DFQATT and CDR2 is SNEGSKA (reference sequence).